This passage covers 13 T cell receptor beta chains from one sample sequenced in a study of T cell changes during pregnancy in multiple sclerosis. Only in-frame clones appear in the TCRdb table, and some are missing; sequencing was by immunoSEQ multiplex PCR. The sample holds about 80,000 clones, just over 90% seen once. The source was peripheral blood, collected before pregnancy. The receptors stem from a female donor with multiple sclerosis, enrolled in a pregnancy study.

The chain recombines TRBV19 with TRBJ2-5; 14 nucleotides align to TRBD2. V trimming: 4 bases; J trimming: 0 bases; junction bases outside the gene matches: 4. The CDR3 is 17 residues long. The germline V gene encodes CDR1 LNHDA and CDR2 SQIVND (reference sequence). The CDR3: CASSRGLAGAYQETQYF. For the CDR3, the DNA is TGTGCCAGTAGTAGGGGACTAGCGGGAGCGTACCAAGAGACCCAGTACTTC.

The J gene is TRBJ2-7, the V gene TRBV5-1; the match to TRBD2 covers 8 bases. Trimming cost V 0 bases and J 3 bases; bases outside gene matches: 26. Germline V CDR1 and CDR2: SGHRS, YFSETQ. The CDR3 length is 22 residues. The DNA for the CDR3 is TGCGCCAGCAGCTTGGGCCAGGAAACTAGCGGACAAACCCAAACAGCATACTACGAGCAGTACTTC. Translation gives CASSLGQETSGQTQTAYYEQYF.

V gene TRBV4-1 combines with J gene TRBJ2-7; TRBD1 agrees at 8 bases. Trimming took 2 bases from V and 2 from J; bases not matched to a gene: 2. From germline, CDR1 is MGHRA and CDR2 YSYEKL. The CDR3 loop spans 14 amino acids. This CDR3 is CASSQPDRAYEQYF. The CDR3 DNA reads TGCGCCAGCAGCCAACCGGACAGGGCCTACGAGCAGTACTTC.

This sequence joins TRBV28 and TRBJ2-7; TRBD1 agrees at 9 bases. CDR3 length equals 13 residues. Germline loops: CDR1 MDHEN, CDR2 SYDVKM. With V trimmed by 6 bases and J by 6 bases, 6 bases remained unmatched. The CDR3 reads CASRDRGRSEQYF. The CDR3 DNA follows: TGTGCCAGCAGGGACAGGGGAAGGAGCGAGCAGTACTTC.

The gene calls are TRBV9 and TRBJ1-1; D remains ambiguous. The germline CDR1 and CDR2 sequences are SGDLS and YYNGEE. This CDR3 comprises 13 residues. Trimming took 4 bases from V and 8 from J, leaving 15 bases between them. The chain's CDR3 is CASSPRSGTEAFF. The CDR3 region has the DNA TGTGCCAGCAGCCCCCGTTCGGGAACAGAAGCTTTCTTT. The full variable domain, with the rest looked up from reference TRBV9 and TRBJ1-1, is DSGVTQTPKHLITATGQRVTLRCSPRSGDLSVYWYQQSLDQGLQFLIQYYNGEERAKGNILERFSAQQFPDLHSELNLSSLELGDSALYFCASSPRSGTEAFFGQGTRLTVV.

This clone was found once. The chain links TRBV23-1 to TRBJ1-1; D is ambiguous. TRBV23-1 qualifies as an ORF whose function is uncertain. V lost 0 bases and J 6 bases, leaving 17 bases between the germline ends. The CDR3 covers 16 residues. CDR3 in amino acids: CASSQSDLEVSAEAFF. CDR3 coding DNA: TGCGCCAGCAGTCAATCGGATCTCGAGGTCAGCGCTGAAGCTTTCTTT.

The gene calls are TRBV5-1 and TRBJ2-1; 9 bases agree with TRBD1. CDR3 length: 15 residues. Germline lookup yields CDR1 SGHRS and CDR2 YFSETQ. Trimming cost V 2 bases and J 8 bases; bases outside gene matches: 8. In DNA, the CDR3 is TGCGCCAGCAGCTTAACCGGGACAGGGTGGGATGAGCAGTTCTTC. Translating it yields CASSLTGTGWDEQFF.

This clone was recorded once. The chain uses TRBV20-1 and TRBJ1-2; maybe TRBD1 (5 bases). Germline loops: CDR1 DFQATT, CDR2 SNEGSKA (reference sequence). Trimming left V 3 bases short and J 7 bases short, with 9 bases between. The CDR3 spans 11 residues. The CDR3 nucleotides read TGCAGTGCTAGCCTCCAGGGTGGCTACACCTTC. Its protein product is CSASLQGGYTF.

The rearrangement links TRBV5-6 to TRBJ2-1; tentative D call: TRBD2 (5 bases). CDR1 is SGHDT, CDR2 YYEEEE, per germline. V was pared by 3 bases and J by 3 bases, with 10 bases between. CDR3 length equals 14 residues. DNA for the CDR3: TGTGCCAGCAGCTCCAGCGGTTACTACAATGAGCAGTTCTTC. It codes for CASSSSGYYNEQFF.

The chain carries TRBV19 and TRBJ2-7; 11 bases are shared with TRBD2. The CDR3 has 15 residues. V lost 6 bases, J lost 4 bases, and 8 bases stayed unmatched. Per the germline V gene, CDR1 is LNHDA and CDR2 is SQIVND (reference sequence). The CDR3 region is CASSLTGTSGYEQYF. For the CDR3, the DNA is TGTGCCAGTAGCCTAACCGGGACTAGCGGTTACGAGCAGTACTTC.

The rearrangement uses TRBV29-1 and TRBJ2-1; tentatively, D is TRBD1 (6 bases). The CDR3 is 11 amino acids. The V and J ends lost 6 bases and 7 bases respectively, with 10 bases between them. From germline, CDR1 is SQVTM and CDR2 ANQGSEA. The CDR3 loop is CSVNRVNEQFF. The CDR3, as DNA: TGCAGCGTCAACAGGGTTAATGAGCAGTTCTTC.

The chain recombines TRBV5-4 with TRBJ1-1, with unresolved D. The CDR3 spans 14 residues. CDR1 and CDR2 (germline): SGHNT, YYREEE (reference sequence). The V end was cut by 0 bases, the J end by 2 bases, with 8 bases between. The CDR3 region has the DNA TGTGCCAGCAGCTTGGAAGCTCGAAACACTGAAGCTTTCTTT. Protein: CASSLEARNTEAFF.

The CDR3 protein is CASSLDRSYEQYF. CDR3 DNA sequence: TGTGCCAGCAGCTTGGATCGGTCCTACGAGCAGTACTTC. This chain uses TRBV5-6 with TRBJ2-7; D gene uncertain. This CDR3 is built from 13 residues. CDR1 and CDR2 (germline): SGHDT, YYEEEE. Trimming pared 0 bases from V and 1 base from J, leaving 5 bases between.